This TCR beta chain was identified during a study of T cells after yellow fever vaccination. Study-level points and caveats: Although the secondary response was weaker, it peaked faster, at day 5 versus 15. Reappearance after the booster was observed for most primary-vaccination clones (roughly 97% CD4, over 70% CD8). One caveat is that FACS-sorted repertoires could contain abundant clonotypes contaminating from the bulk population.

The germline V and J ends were trimmed by 1 base and 3 bases, with 14 bases remaining between them. Per germline, CDR1 LGHDT and CDR2 YNNKEL (reference sequence). CDR3 length equals 16 residues. TCRdb analysed the 5' RACE reads with MiXCR anew, one entry per CDR3 protein. The sample has around 310,000 distinct CDR3 sequences, approximately 4% seen once; the top ten hold roughly 19%. Comment on this clonotype: Its antigen is not identified.

The source is a man aged 18-30 years who received the YFV17D yellow fever vaccine. V usage is TRBV3-1 and J usage is TRBJ2-3; the D gene is possibly TRBD2 (5 bases). The input for sequencing was PBMCs, taken 15 days after the yellow fever booster vaccination. CDR3 region: CASSQGGSGYTDTQYF. CDR3 DNA sequence: TGTGCCAGCAGCCAAGGAGGGTCGGGGTATACAGATACGCAGTATTTT.